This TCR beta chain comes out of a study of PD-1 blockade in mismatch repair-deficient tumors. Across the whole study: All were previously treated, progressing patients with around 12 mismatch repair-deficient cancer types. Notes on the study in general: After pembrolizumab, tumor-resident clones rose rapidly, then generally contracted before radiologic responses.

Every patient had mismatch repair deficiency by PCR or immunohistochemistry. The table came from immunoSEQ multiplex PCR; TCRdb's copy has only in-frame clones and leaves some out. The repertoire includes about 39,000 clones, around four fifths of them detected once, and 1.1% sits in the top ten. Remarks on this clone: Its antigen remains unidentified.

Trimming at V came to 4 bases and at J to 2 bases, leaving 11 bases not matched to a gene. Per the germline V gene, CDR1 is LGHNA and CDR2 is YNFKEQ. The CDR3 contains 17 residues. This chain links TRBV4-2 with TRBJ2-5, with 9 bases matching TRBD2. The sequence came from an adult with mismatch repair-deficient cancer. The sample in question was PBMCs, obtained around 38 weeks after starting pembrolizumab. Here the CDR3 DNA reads TGTGCCAGCAGCCCGGGTAGCGGGAGAGGAATGCAAGAGACCCAGTACTTC. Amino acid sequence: CASSPGSGRGMQETQYF.